A selection of T cell receptor beta chains follows, all from one sample in a study of blood T cells in healthy people across ages. In TCRdb, the 5' RACE reads were re-called with MiXCR into one record per CDR3 protein. The table has approximately 670,000 distinct CDR3 sequences, around 43% seen once. Sequenced sample: blood. All receptors come from an elderly man in good health. The CDR3 runs from the conserved cysteine through the conserved F or W. D genes are given only for firm matches. Size is stated for part of the rows, as once, few or many counts, or as a class when the clone is expanded.

j_call v_call d_call clone_size cdr3_length cdr3_nt cdr3_aa
TRBJ1-3 TRBV10-2 TRBD1 - 15 TGCGCCAGCGAAGGACAGGGGAGCTCTGGAAACACCATATATTTT CASEGQGSSGNTIYF
TRBJ2-5 TRBV5-1 - few 16 TGCGCCAGCAGCTTGGACGGGACGAGGGCGGGGCAGACCCAGTACTTC CASSLDGTRAGQTQYF
TRBJ2-5 TRBV6-2/TRBV6-3 TRBD2 few 11 TGTGCCAGCAGAACTAGCGTGGAGCAGTACTTC CASRTSVEQYF
TRBJ2-3 TRBV15 - few 15 TGTGCCACCAGCAGAACGGGACCACGCACAGATACGCAGTATTTT CATSRTGPRTDTQYF
TRBJ1-1 TRBV20-1 TRBD1 - 12 TGCAGTGCTCTAAGGGACAGCTCTGAAGCTTTCTTT CSALRDSSEAFF
TRBJ1-1 TRBV25-1 TRBD1 few 13 TGTGCCAGCAGTGGGACAGGGAGGGAAGAAGCTTTCTTT CASSGTGREEAFF
TRBJ2-7 TRBV28 TRBD2 few 14 TGTGCCAGTCACCGGGGGGGGGCCCCCTACGAGCAGTACTTC CASHRGGAPYEQYF
TRBJ1-2 TRBV7-2 - few 15 TGTGCCAGCAGCTCGGGTCCTCAGGGCACTTATGGCTACACCTTC CASSSGPQGTYGYTF
TRBJ2-1 TRBV7-3 TRBD2 - 13 TGTGCCAGCGGTAGCGGGAGACAAAATGAGCAGTTCTTC CASGSGRQNEQFF
TRBJ2-5 TRBV4-2 TRBD2 many 16 TGTGCCAGCAGCCAAGTCGGGCTAGCGGGAGTGGAGACCCAGTACTTC CASSQVGLAGVETQYF
TRBJ2-5 TRBV7-2 - - 12 TGTGCCAGCAGCCCCACTAGGGGAGAGCAGTACTTC CASSPTRGEQYF
TRBJ2-1 TRBV9 TRBD2 - 16 TGTGCCAGCAGCGTGGACTACGCGGGGGGGCGAAATGAGCAGTTCTTC CASSVDYAGGRNEQFF
TRBJ2-7 TRBV3-1 - - 16 TGTGCCAGCAGCCAAGACCTAGCTTCGAGTGTCTATGAGCAGTACTTC CASSQDLASSVYEQYF
TRBJ2-7 TRBV7-9 TRBD2 - 16 TGTGCCAGCAGCTTAGTCTCAGCGGGAGGGCCCTACGAGCAGTACTTC CASSLVSAGGPYEQYF
TRBJ1-5 TRBV5-5 - - 18 TGTGCCAGCAGCTTGGGATTGGGGCAGCAGAGGGGCAATCAGCCCCAGCATTTT CASSLGLGQQRGNQPQHF
TRBJ2-4 TRBV30 TRBD2 - 14 TGTGCCTGGGGACTAGGGGCTTTATCTGGTGAGCAGTACTTC CAWGLGALSGEQYF
TRBJ1-1 TRBV5-1 TRBD1 - 14 TGCGCCAGCAGCCTGACAGGGGCAAAGACTGAAGCTTTCTTT CASSLTGAKTEAFF
TRBJ2-7 TRBV20-1 - - 12 TGCAGTGCTGCCCGGGCCCAGGGAGAGCAGTACTTC CSAARAQGEQYF
TRBJ2-7 TRBV7-6 - once 15 TGTGCCAGCAGCTTTATAGACAGACCCTCCTACGAGCAGTACTTC CASSFIDRPSYEQYF
TRBJ2-1 TRBV7-6 - - 18 TGTGCCAGCAGTTTTGAAATCAGGGGAGGTTCGACCTACAATGAGCAGTTCTTC CASSFEIRGGSTYNEQFF
TRBJ2-5 TRBV27 TRBD2 few 16 TGTGCCAGCAGTTTATCGTGGCTCCAGCGGGGGGAGACCCAGTACTTC CASSLSWLQRGETQYF
TRBJ2-1 TRBV20-1 - - 15 TGCAGTGCTAGAGATCAAGCTAACGGATACTACGAGCAGTTCTTC CSARDQANGYYEQFF